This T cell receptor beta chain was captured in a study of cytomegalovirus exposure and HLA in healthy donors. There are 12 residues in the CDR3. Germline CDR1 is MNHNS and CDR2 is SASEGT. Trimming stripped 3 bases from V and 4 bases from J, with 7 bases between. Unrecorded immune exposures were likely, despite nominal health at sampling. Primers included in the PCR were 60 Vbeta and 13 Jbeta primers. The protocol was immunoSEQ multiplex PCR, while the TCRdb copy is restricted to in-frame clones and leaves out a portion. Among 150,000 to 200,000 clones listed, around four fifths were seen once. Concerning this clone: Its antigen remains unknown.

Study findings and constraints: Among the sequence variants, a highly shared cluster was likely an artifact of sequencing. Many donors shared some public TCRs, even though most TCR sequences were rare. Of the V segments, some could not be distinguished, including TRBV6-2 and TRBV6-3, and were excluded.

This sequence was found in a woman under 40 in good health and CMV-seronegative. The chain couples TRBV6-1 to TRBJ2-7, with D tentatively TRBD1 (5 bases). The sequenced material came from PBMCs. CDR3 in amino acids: CASSEKGYEQYF. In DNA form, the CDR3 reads TGTGCCAGCAGTGAGAAGGGGTACGAGCAGTACTTC.